This TCR beta chain stems from a study of neurological immune-mediated disorders. Overall study results and limits: CDR3 amino acid sequences of expanded clones were not shared across subjects, a result suggesting private repertoires in all groups.

This clonotype has at least ten counts. What it binds is unknown. cDNA was made by 5'RACE with 10-nucleotide random UMIs. MiXCR, run by TCRdb on the 5' RACE reads, gives a single entry per CDR3 protein. The top ten hold roughly 1.7% of the sample, which has tens of thousands of distinct CDR3 sequences, roughly 3.5% seen once. V lost 5 bases to trimming and J lost 4 bases, with 17 bases between them. Germline V gene data show CDR1 as LNHNV and CDR2 as YYDKDF (reference sequence). The length of the CDR3 is 15 residues. The TCR sequence derives from a man aged 25 to 40 with multiple sclerosis. What was sequenced was PBMCs. V gene TRBV15 combines with J gene TRBJ1-2; D is perhaps TRBD1 (6 bases). The CDR3 reads CATSPNTGNFYGYTF. CDR3 nucleotide sequence: TGTGCCACCAGCCCTAACACAGGGAACTTCTATGGCTACACCTTC.